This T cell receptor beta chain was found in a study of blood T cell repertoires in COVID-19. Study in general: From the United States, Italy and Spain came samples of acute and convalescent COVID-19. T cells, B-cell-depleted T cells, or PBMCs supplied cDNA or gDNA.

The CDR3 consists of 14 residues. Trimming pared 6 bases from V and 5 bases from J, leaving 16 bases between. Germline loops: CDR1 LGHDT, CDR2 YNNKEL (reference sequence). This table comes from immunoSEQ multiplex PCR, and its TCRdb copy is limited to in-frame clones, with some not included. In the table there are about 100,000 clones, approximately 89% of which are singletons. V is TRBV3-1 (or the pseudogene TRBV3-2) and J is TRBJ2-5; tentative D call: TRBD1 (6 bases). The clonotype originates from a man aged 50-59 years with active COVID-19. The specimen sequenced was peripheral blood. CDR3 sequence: CASRPQGPEETQYF. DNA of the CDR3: TGTGCCAGCAGGCCACAGGGCCCCGAGGAGACCCAGTACTTC.